The rows below give T cell receptor beta chains drawn from one sample of a study of tumor-infiltrating lymphocytes in primary liver carcinoma. TCRdb fed the multiplex PCR reads into MiXCR, producing one record per CDR3 protein. This table holds approximately 190,000 distinct CDR3 sequences, 85% found once. The sequenced sample was tumor tissue from primary liver carcinoma. The receptors come from a middle-aged man with primary liver carcinoma and hepatitis B virus infection. The CDR3 runs from the conserved cysteine through the conserved F or W. The order of the fields is clone size, CDR3 length, D gene, V gene, J gene, CDR3 protein, CDR3 DNA. A D gene is named only where the DNA matches it firmly. Clone size, where shown, is once, few, many, or a class for clones that have expanded.

NA	12	NA	TRBV29-1	TRBJ1-5	CIVAQGGQPQHF	TGCATCGTTGCTCAGGGAGGGCAGCCTCAGCATTTT
NA	13	NA	TRBV30	TRBJ2-5	CVSLPPGRETQYF	TGTGTCTCCCTACCCCCAGGACGGGAGACCCAGTACTTC
NA	13	NA	TRBV5-1	TRBJ1-1	CASSYQGDTEDLF	TGCGCCAGCAGTTACCAGGGAGACACTGAAGATCTCTTT
NA	16	TRBD1	TRBV5-5	TRBJ1-5	CASMSGQTISNQAQHF	TGTGCCAGCATGTCGGGACAGACGATTAGCAATCAGGCCCAGCATTTT
NA	16	TRBD1	TRBV29-1	TRBJ2-1	CSVEGGQGLSYNGQFF	TGCAGCGTTGAGGGGGGACAGGGTTTGTCCTACAATGGGCAGTTCTTC
once	14	NA	TRBV12-3/TRBV12-4	TRBJ1-2	CASIQDGENYGYTF	TGTGCCAGCATACAGGACGGCGAAAACTATGGCTACACCTTC
NA	13	NA	TRBV6-5	TRBJ1-5	CASILQGKQPQNF	TGTGCCAGCATTTTACAGGGTAAACAGCCCCAGAATTTT
NA	16	NA	TRBV7-9	TRBJ2-2	CASTLVLQGWTGELFF	TGTGCCAGTACCCTAGTTCTTCAGGGTTGGACCGGGGAGCTGTTTTTT
once	14	TRBD1	TRBV29-1	TRBJ2-3	CSVDRTGGSDRQYF	TGCAGCGTTGACAGGACAGGGGGCTCAGATAGGCAGTATTTT
NA	13	NA	TRBV7-9	TRBJ2-1	CASSLQEWNEQLF	TGTGCCAGCAGCCTCCAGGAGTGGAATGAGCAGTTATTC
NA	14	NA	TRBV12-3/TRBV12-4	TRBJ2-7	CASSSGAVCYEQYF	TGTGCCAGCAGTTCGGGGGCAGTGTGCTACGAGCAGTACTTC
NA	15	NA	TRBV11-2	TRBJ2-6	CVTVRPRSGANVLTF	TGTGTCACCGTGCGGCCGCGCTCTGGGGCCAACGTCCTGACTTTC
NA	17	TRBD1	TRBV4-2	TRBJ2-7	CASGQERLETGGWEQYF	TGTGCCAGTGGCCAAGAGAGGCTCGAGACAGGGGGCTGGGAGCAGTACTTC
once	16	NA	TRBV6-1	TRBJ1-4	CASSEACIITNEKLFF	TGTGCCAGCAGTGAAGCGTGTATTATAACTAATGAAAAACTGTTTTTT
few	12	NA	TRBV6-6	TRBJ2-7	CTSSRTVGEQYF	TGTACCAGCAGTCGTACCGTAGGCGAGCAGTACTTC
NA	13	TRBD2	TRBV6-6	TRBJ2-1	CASGLAGMNEWFF	TGTGCCAGCGGACTAGCGGGAATGAATGAGTGGTTCTTC
NA	15	TRBD1	TRBV20-1	TRBJ1-3	CNVSPTGAAGNTIYF	TGCAATGTTAGCCCGACAGGGGCGGCGGGGAACACGATATATTTT
NA	15	TRBD2	TRBV11-1	TRBJ2-1	CASTLTGLSGETQFF	TGTGCCAGCACGCTCACGGGACTATCGGGAGAGACCCAGTTCTTC
few	14	NA	TRBV6-6	TRBJ1-1	CTSQTTGMKTEAFF	TGTACTAGCCAAACCACAGGGATGAAGACTGAAGCTTTCTTT
NA	14	TRBD2	TRBV5-1	TRBJ2-1	CASSLIAGGYEQFF	TGCGCCAGCTCACTTATAGCGGGAGGTTATGAGCAGTTCTTC
once	15	NA	TRBV11-2	TRBJ2-5	CASSLVGVVPETQYF	TGTGCCAGCAGCCTCGTCGGGGTAGTCCCAGAGACGCAGTACTTC
many	14	NA	TRBV7-9	TRBJ2-2	CASSFGGDGGELFF	TGTGCCAGCAGCTTCGGGGGTGACGGCGGGGAGCTGTTTTTT
NA	16	NA	TRBV28	TRBJ1-5	CASSPDLGRSNHPQHF	TGTGCCAGCAGCCCCGACCTGGGAAGGAGCAATCATCCCCAGCATTTT
NA	17	TRBD2	TRBV11-1	TRBJ2-4	CASSFPRTSGTGNIQYF	TGTGCCAGCAGCTTTCCCAGGACGAGCGGGACCGGAAACATTCAGTACTTT
NA	15	TRBD2	TRBV4-1	TRBJ2-3	CASMVNSGRTNTEYF	TGCGCCAGCATGGTCAATAGCGGGAGGACAAATACGGAGTATTTT
NA	17	NA	TRBV4-3	TRBJ2-6	CASSQDESGRWANILTF	TGCGCCAGCAGCCAAGATGAGTCAGGGCGCTGGGCCAACATCCTGACTTTC
NA	16	TRBD2	TRBV11-3	TRBJ2-5	CACSTGTSESGGTQYF	TGTGCCTGTAGCACAGGGACTAGCGAGAGCGGGGGGACCCAGTACTTC
NA	14	NA	TRBV28	TRBJ2-5	CASRDGAEHETQYF	TGTGCCAGCCGGGACGGGGCTGAGCATGAAACCCAGTACTTC
NA	16	TRBD2	TRBV2	TRBJ2-4	CTSAFTGGGSKNIQYF	TGTACCAGCGCCTTCACTGGGGGGGGGTCCAAAAACATTCAGTACTTC
NA	15	NA	TRBV6-2/TRBV6-3	TRBJ2-5	CASSPERGRQETQYF	TGTGCCAGCAGTCCGGAACGGGGACGGCAAGAGACCCAGTATTTC
many	15	NA	TRBV6-2/TRBV6-3	TRBJ1-2	CASSYSPRVDYGYTF	TGTGCCAGCAGTTATTCTCCGCGGGTTGACTATGGCTACACCTTC
NA	14	NA	TRBV4-2	TRBJ2-4	CANSSQGRENIQYF	TGTGCCAACAGTTCGCAGGGAAGGGAAAATATTCAGTACTTC
NA	14	TRBD1	TRBV20-1	TRBJ2-5	CSAIRQGARETQYF	TGCAGTGCCATTAGACAGGGGGCGAGGGAGACCCAGTACTTC
NA	14	NA	TRBV29-1	TRBJ1-1	CSALRLLADTEAFF	TGCAGCGCCCTCAGACTGCTGGCGGACACCGAAGCTTTCTTT
NA	16	NA	TRBV4-3	TRBJ1-2	CASSHAGAGRNYGYTF	TGCGCCAGCAGCCACGCAGGGGCAGGGAGAAACTATGGCTACACCTTC
NA	15	NA	TRBV6-1	TRBJ2-3	CTSSDLVGGGDTQYF	TGTACCAGCAGTGATCTAGTGGGAGGGGGAGATACGCAGTATTTT
NA	15	NA	TRBV6-1	TRBJ2-3	CTAAPTRAMTDTQYF	TGTACCGCAGCCCCCACACGGGCGATGACAGATACGCAGTATTTT
NA	18	TRBD2	TRBV11-1	TRBJ2-1	CASSLYRSAGGSYNEQYF	TGTGCCAGCAGCTTATACCGCTCCGCGGGAGGGTCCTATAATGAGCAGTATTTC
few	15	NA	TRBV5-5	TRBJ2-7	CASSLGWTTRYEQYF	TGTGCCAGTAGCTTAGGCTGGACCACTCGCTACGAGCAGTACTTC
NA	15	TRBD2	TRBV6-5	TRBJ2-5	CAAVMLAAIQETQYF	TGTGCAGCAGTCATGCTAGCGGCTATTCAAGAGACCCAGTACTTC
NA	18	NA	TRBV6-2/TRBV6-3	TRBJ1-5	CTSSLGGFRAHSNQPPHF	TGTACCAGCAGTTTGGGAGGGTTCCGGGCTCATAGCAATCAGCCACCGCATTTT
NA	16	NA	TRBV6-2/TRBV6-3	TRBJ2-7	CASNYSTQGNRYEQYF	TGTGCCAGCAATTACTCGACTCAGGGGAATCGCTACGAGCAGTACTTC
NA	16	NA	TRBV4-1	TRBJ2-5	CASSQNFNSISETQYF	TGCGCCAGCAGCCAAAATTTTAACTCGATCTCGGAGACCCAGTACTTC
NA	16	TRBD2	TRBV5-4	TRBJ2-7	CASSIGLAGDPYEQYF	TGTGCCAGCAGCATCGGACTAGCGGGAGATCCGTACGAGCAGTACTTC
NA	14	TRBD1	TRBV28	TRBJ1-1	CANTSGQTNAEAFF	TGTGCCAACACTTCGGGACAGACGAACGCTGAAGCTTTCTTT
NA	13	NA	TRBV28	TRBJ2-2	CASKKGGAGDLFF	TGTGCCAGCAAGAAAGGGGGAGCCGGGGACCTGTTTTTT
NA	15	NA	TRBV11-1	TRBJ2-1	CASSPRDRTYNEQFF	TGTGCCAGCAGCCCCCGGGACCGAACCTACAATGAGCAGTTCTTC
NA	15	NA	TRBV29-1	TRBJ2-3	CSDEDWTARTDTQYF	TGCAGCGATGAAGACTGGACAGCCCGTACAGATACGCAGTATTTT
NA	9	NA	TRBV29-1	TRBJ2-7	CTLPLEKYF	TGCACCCTTCCCCTTGAGAAGTACTTC
NA	17	NA	TRBV11-2	TRBJ2-2	CVSNLGHRGRDTGELFF	TGTGTCAGCAACTTAGGTCATCGGGGTAGGGACACCGGGGAGCTGTTTTTT
NA	11	NA	TRBV29-1	TRBJ2-2	CSIGRTGELFF	TGCAGCATTGGACGCACCGGGGAGCTGTTTTTT